This T cell receptor (beta chain) was captured in a study of human T cells and chemical hapten exposure. TCRdb analysed the RACE reads with MiXCR anew, one entry per CDR3 protein. The sample contains tens of thousands of distinct CDR3 sequences, 3.5% to 4.5% of which appear only once. Sample time point: healthy volunteer bleed at 2 weeks. Unfractionated whole blood yielded total RNA. Details on this clonotype: This clone may be a read error of a much larger clone one base away.

The germline CDR1 and CDR2 sequences are KGHSH and LQKENI. The V end lost 2 bases, the J end lost 0 bases, and 12 bases lay between the germline ends. The CDR3 sequence is 16 residues long. V is TRBV18 and J is TRBJ2-3, with a weak D call TRBD2 (6 bases). The origin of this receptor is a female donor in good health. Some clones in this sample may be carry-over from other donors' samples. Sequencing was carried out using whole blood. Here the CDR3 reads CASSPSGGPSTDTQYF. In DNA, the CDR3 is TGTGCCAGCTCACCATCCGGGGGACCAAGCACAGATACGCAGTATTTT. The complete variable domain, with remaining parts taken from reference TRBV18 and TRBJ2-3, reads NAGVMQNPRHLVRRRGQEARLRCSPMKGHSHVYWYRQLPEEGLKFMVYLQKENIIDESGMPKERFSAEFPKEGPSILRIQQVVRGDSAAYFCASSPSGGPSTDTQYFGPGTRLTVL.